The rows below give T cell receptor beta chains drawn from one sample of a study of cytomegalovirus exposure and HLA in healthy donors. Clones were sequenced by immunoSEQ multiplex PCR, and TCRdb holds only the in-frame ones, with some missing. The data hold 130,000 to 150,000 clones, with about 80% observed a single time. The sequenced sample was PBMCs. The source is a male donor in good health and CMV-seronegative. Both conserved end residues are part of each CDR3. D genes are given only for firm matches. Clone size is not always given. Where it is, it says once, few, many or a class for expanded clones.

CDR3aa: CASSSWGEGYGYTF
CDR3nt: TGCGCCAGCAGCTCCTGGGGGGAAGGCTATGGCTACACCTTC
len: 14
abundance: few
v_gene: TRBV5-1
j_gene: TRBJ1-2
d_gene: NA

CDR3aa: CASSLTIPGYGYTF
CDR3nt: TGCGCCAGCAGCTTGACAATTCCGGGGTATGGCTACACCTTC
len: 14
abundance: NA
v_gene: TRBV5-1
j_gene: TRBJ1-2
d_gene: NA

CDR3aa: CASSLSQYTQYF
CDR3nt: TGTGCCAGCAGCTTATCTCAGTATACGCAGTATTTT
len: 12
abundance: NA
v_gene: TRBV7-2
j_gene: TRBJ2-3
d_gene: NA

CDR3aa: CASSLAGISTDTQYF
CDR3nt: TGTGCCAGCAGCTTGGCAGGTATTAGCACAGATACGCAGTATTTT
len: 15
abundance: NA
v_gene: TRBV5-6
j_gene: TRBJ2-3
d_gene: NA

CDR3aa: CASSWTSGAPTDTQYF
CDR3nt: TGTGCCAGCAGCTGGACTAGCGGGGCTCCCACAGATACGCAGTATTTT
len: 16
abundance: few
v_gene: TRBV11-3
j_gene: TRBJ2-3
d_gene: TRBD2

CDR3aa: CASSSQATSSYEQYF
CDR3nt: TGTGCCAGTAGTTCTCAGGCTACTAGCTCCTACGAGCAGTACTTC
len: 15
abundance: NA
v_gene: TRBV19
j_gene: TRBJ2-7
d_gene: NA

CDR3aa: CASSLSSTAQNTEAFF
CDR3nt: TGTGCCAGCAGTTTAAGTTCGACAGCCCAGAACACTGAAGCTTTCTTT
len: 16
abundance: few
v_gene: TRBV27
j_gene: TRBJ1-1
d_gene: NA

CDR3aa: CASSGTGDNYGYTF
CDR3nt: TGCGCCAGCAGCGGGACAGGAGATAACTATGGCTACACCTTC
len: 14
abundance: NA
v_gene: TRBV5-1
j_gene: TRBJ1-2
d_gene: TRBD1

CDR3aa: CASSRGQGRGLFF
CDR3nt: TGTGCCAGCAGCAGGGGACAGGGAAGGGGACTGTTTTTT
len: 13
abundance: NA
v_gene: TRBV2
j_gene: TRBJ1-4
d_gene: TRBD1

CDR3aa: CASSREEGHNSPLHF
CDR3nt: TGCGCCAGCAGCCGCGAGGAGGGACATAATTCACCCCTCCACTTT
len: 15
abundance: NA
v_gene: TRBV4-1
j_gene: TRBJ1-6
d_gene: NA

CDR3aa: CASSLGGVTDTQYF
CDR3nt: TGCGCCAGCAGCTTGGGGGGCGTCACAGATACGCAGTATTTT
len: 14
abundance: NA
v_gene: TRBV5-1
j_gene: TRBJ2-3
d_gene: NA

CDR3aa: CASSGDRASYEQYF
CDR3nt: TGTGCCAGCAGCGGGGACAGGGCCTCCTACGAGCAGTACTTC
len: 14
abundance: NA
v_gene: TRBV5-4
j_gene: TRBJ2-7
d_gene: TRBD1

CDR3aa: CSSSLRGSPYEQYF
CDR3nt: TGTTCCAGCAGCTTGAGGGGGTCCCCCTACGAGCAGTACTTC
len: 14
abundance: NA
v_gene: TRBV7-9
j_gene: TRBJ2-7
d_gene: NA

CDR3aa: CASSLSWTGGGGYTF
CDR3nt: TGTGCCAGCAGTTTATCCTGGACAGGTGGCGGTGGCTACACCTTC
len: 15
abundance: NA
v_gene: TRBV27
j_gene: TRBJ1-2
d_gene: TRBD1

CDR3aa: CASSPGTGPYEQYF
CDR3nt: TGTGCCAGCAGTCCCGGGACAGGCCCCTACGAGCAGTACTTC
len: 14
abundance: NA
v_gene: TRBV2
j_gene: TRBJ2-7
d_gene: TRBD1

CDR3aa: CASSPWGGPETQYF
CDR3nt: TGCGCCAGCAGCCCCTGGGGAGGGCCGGAGACCCAGTACTTC
len: 14
abundance: few
v_gene: TRBV5-1
j_gene: TRBJ2-5
d_gene: TRBD2

CDR3aa: CSVENTGKSGYTF
CDR3nt: TGCAGCGTTGAAAACACAGGGAAATCTGGCTACACCTTC
len: 13
abundance: NA
v_gene: TRBV29-1
j_gene: TRBJ1-2
d_gene: NA

CDR3aa: CASSPLITDTQYF
CDR3nt: TGTGCCAGCTCACCACTAATTACAGATACGCAGTATTTT
len: 13
abundance: NA
v_gene: TRBV18
j_gene: TRBJ2-3
d_gene: NA

CDR3aa: CASSSYQGYNTEAFF
CDR3nt: TGTGCCAGCAGTTCGTATCAGGGATACAACACTGAAGCTTTCTTT
len: 15
abundance: NA
v_gene: TRBV7-9
j_gene: TRBJ1-1
d_gene: NA

CDR3aa: CSVGGRQGLAAYNEQFF
CDR3nt: TGCAGCGTCGGGGGCCGGCAGGGACTAGCGGCTTACAATGAGCAGTTCTTC
len: 17
abundance: NA
v_gene: TRBV29-1
j_gene: TRBJ2-1
d_gene: TRBD2

CDR3aa: CAWSDQGTEAFF
CDR3nt: TGTGCCTGGAGCGACCAGGGCACTGAAGCTTTCTTT
len: 12
abundance: NA
v_gene: TRBV30
j_gene: TRBJ1-1
d_gene: NA

CDR3aa: CASSQGADYGYTF
CDR3nt: TGCGCCAGCAGCCAAGGGGCAGACTATGGCTACACCTTC
len: 13
abundance: NA
v_gene: TRBV4-1
j_gene: TRBJ1-2
d_gene: NA

CDR3aa: CASSDRGVSNQPQHF
CDR3nt: TGTGCCAGCAGCGACCGGGGGGTCAGCAATCAGCCCCAGCATTTT
len: 15
abundance: NA
v_gene: TRBV7-2
j_gene: TRBJ1-5
d_gene: NA

CDR3aa: CASSDRTGRETQYF
CDR3nt: TGTGCCAGCTCGGATCGGACAGGGCGGGAGACCCAGTACTTC
len: 14
abundance: NA
v_gene: TRBV18
j_gene: TRBJ2-5
d_gene: TRBD1

CDR3aa: CASSDAGSREFF
CDR3nt: TGCGCCAGCAGTGACGCGGGGTCCAGAGAGTTCTTC
len: 12
abundance: NA
v_gene: TRBV10-2
j_gene: TRBJ2-1
d_gene: NA

CDR3aa: CASSLDYDRGTQYF
CDR3nt: TGTGCCAGCAGCTTGGACTATGATAGGGGTACGCAGTATTTT
len: 14
abundance: NA
v_gene: TRBV7-2
j_gene: TRBJ2-3
d_gene: NA

CDR3aa: CAWSSGLAANEQFF
CDR3nt: TGTGCCTGGAGCAGTGGGCTAGCGGCCAATGAGCAGTTCTTC
len: 14
abundance: NA
v_gene: TRBV30
j_gene: TRBJ2-1
d_gene: TRBD2

CDR3aa: CASSLVVAGEEQYF
CDR3nt: TGCGCCAGCAGCTTGGTGGTAGCGGGAGAGGAGCAGTACTTC
len: 14
abundance: NA
v_gene: TRBV5-1
j_gene: TRBJ2-7
d_gene: TRBD2

CDR3aa: CASSQGGGTGDEKLFF
CDR3nt: TGCGCCAGCAGCCAAGGCGGAGGGACAGGGGATGAAAAACTGTTTTTT
len: 16
abundance: few
v_gene: TRBV4-1
j_gene: TRBJ1-4
d_gene: TRBD1

CDR3aa: CASSPGDRVGGNTIYF
CDR3nt: TGCGCCAGCAGCCCTGGGGACAGGGTGGGAGGAAACACCATATATTTT
len: 16
abundance: NA
v_gene: TRBV5-1
j_gene: TRBJ1-3
d_gene: TRBD1

CDR3aa: CASSAQRGFGEAFF
CDR3nt: TGTGCCAGCAGCGCGCAGCGGGGTTTCGGAGAAGCTTTCTTT
len: 14
abundance: few
v_gene: TRBV7-2
j_gene: TRBJ1-1
d_gene: NA

CDR3aa: CASRGTSYYEQYF
CDR3nt: TGTGCCAGCAGGGGGACTAGCTACTACGAGCAGTACTTC
len: 13
abundance: NA
v_gene: TRBV7-2
j_gene: TRBJ2-7
d_gene: TRBD2

CDR3aa: CASSLHRGAGTEAFF
CDR3nt: TGTGCCAGTAGCCTCCACAGGGGGGCTGGCACTGAAGCTTTCTTT
len: 15
abundance: NA
v_gene: TRBV19
j_gene: TRBJ1-1
d_gene: TRBD1

CDR3aa: CASSVGGGSRETQYF
CDR3nt: TGTGCCAGCAGCGTAGGGGGGGGATCACGAGAGACCCAGTACTTC
len: 15
abundance: few
v_gene: TRBV9
j_gene: TRBJ2-5
d_gene: TRBD2

CDR3aa: CASSSQGAINTGELFF
CDR3nt: TGTGCCAGCAGCTCGCAGGGGGCGATTAACACCGGGGAGCTGTTTTTT
len: 16
abundance: NA
v_gene: TRBV13
j_gene: TRBJ2-2
d_gene: TRBD1

CDR3aa: CASSFQEAGANVLTF
CDR3nt: TGCGCCAGCAGCTTTCAAGAGGCTGGGGCCAACGTCCTGACTTTC
len: 15
abundance: NA
v_gene: TRBV5-1
j_gene: TRBJ2-6
d_gene: NA

CDR3aa: CASRGIGGENYGYTF
CDR3nt: TGTGCCAGCCGCGGGATAGGGGGAGAGAACTATGGCTACACCTTC
len: 15
abundance: NA
v_gene: TRBV9
j_gene: TRBJ1-2
d_gene: NA

CDR3aa: CASSIPTGGGYGYTF
CDR3nt: TGTGCCAGTAGTATCCCCACAGGGGGAGGGTATGGCTACACCTTC
len: 15
abundance: once
v_gene: TRBV19
j_gene: TRBJ1-2
d_gene: TRBD1

CDR3aa: CASSQDWLAGGQADTQYF
CDR3nt: TGTGCCAGCAGCCAAGATTGGCTAGCGGGAGGTCAGGCAGATACGCAGTATTTT
len: 18
abundance: NA
v_gene: TRBV4-2
j_gene: TRBJ2-3
d_gene: TRBD2

CDR3aa: CASSTPDRGPTGWYF
CDR3nt: TGTGCCAGCAGCACCCCGGACAGGGGGCCTACCGGTTGGTACTTC
len: 15
abundance: once
v_gene: TRBV5-4
j_gene: TRBJ2-7
d_gene: TRBD1

CDR3aa: CASSLGGTHATYEQYF
CDR3nt: TGTGCCAGCAGCTTGGGGGGGACACACGCTACCTACGAGCAGTACTTC
len: 16
abundance: NA
v_gene: TRBV5-4
j_gene: TRBJ2-7
d_gene: NA

CDR3aa: CASSQKGAIGYTF
CDR3nt: TGTGCCAGCAGCCAAAAGGGGGCGATTGGCTACACCTTC
len: 13
abundance: NA
v_gene: TRBV7-9
j_gene: TRBJ1-2
d_gene: TRBD1

CDR3aa: CAWSLGGGRAFF
CDR3nt: TGTGCCTGGAGCCTTGGGGGGGGGAGAGCTTTCTTT
len: 12
abundance: NA
v_gene: TRBV30
j_gene: TRBJ1-1
d_gene: NA

CDR3aa: CASSGRGYGSLEQYF
CDR3nt: TGTGCCAGCAGCGGACGCGGGTACGGCTCGCTCGAGCAGTACTTC
len: 15
abundance: once
v_gene: TRBV9
j_gene: TRBJ2-7
d_gene: NA

CDR3aa: CAWSRLAQETQYF
CDR3nt: TGTGCCTGGAGCCGACTAGCCCAAGAGACCCAGTACTTC
len: 13
abundance: once
v_gene: TRBV30
j_gene: TRBJ2-5
d_gene: TRBD2

CDR3aa: CASSRQGYGYTF
CDR3nt: TGTGCCAGCAGTCGACAGGGCTATGGCTACACCTTC
len: 12
abundance: NA
v_gene: TRBV6-5
j_gene: TRBJ1-2
d_gene: TRBD1

CDR3aa: CASSATGQGVIGYTF
CDR3nt: TGTGCCAGCAGTGCAACGGGACAGGGGGTAATTGGCTACACCTTC
len: 15
abundance: NA
v_gene: TRBV2
j_gene: TRBJ1-2
d_gene: TRBD1

CDR3aa: CASSVGGTIQETQYF
CDR3nt: TGTGCCAGCAGCGTAGGAGGGACTATCCAAGAGACCCAGTACTTC
len: 15
abundance: NA
v_gene: TRBV9
j_gene: TRBJ2-5
d_gene: TRBD2

CDR3aa: CASSLDRRVYGYTF
CDR3nt: TGCGCCAGCAGCTTGGACAGGAGGGTGTATGGCTACACCTTC
len: 14
abundance: NA
v_gene: TRBV5-1
j_gene: TRBJ1-2
d_gene: NA

CDR3aa: CASRTGGTLYEQYF
CDR3nt: TGTGCCAGCAGGACAGGGGGAACCCTCTACGAGCAGTACTTC
len: 14
abundance: NA
v_gene: TRBV2
j_gene: TRBJ2-7
d_gene: TRBD1

CDR3aa: CASSPRGPSSYEQYF
CDR3nt: TGTGCCAGCAGTCCCAGGGGCCCGAGCTCCTACGAGCAGTACTTC
len: 15
abundance: once
v_gene: TRBV6-6
j_gene: TRBJ2-7
d_gene: NA

CDR3aa: CASSYSSTGNTIYF
CDR3nt: TGTGCCAGCAGTTACTCAAGCACTGGAAACACCATATATTTT
len: 14
abundance: NA
v_gene: TRBV6-5
j_gene: TRBJ1-3
d_gene: NA